This T cell receptor beta chain was sequenced during a study of T-cell reconstitution after alpha-beta-depleted transplantation in children. With regard to this clonotype: Its antigen is undetermined.

Findings and limits, study-wide: T-cell numbers and diversity, one year after transplant, stemmed largely from T cells that were newly produced. Alpha-beta T cells present about two months after transplant were reported to originate from several hundred expanded graft clones. Several patients had high TCRbeta diversity at day 60; it came from surviving recipient T cells and thymic progenitors.

The CDR3 contains 13 residues. Germline V lookup: CDR1 SGHVS, CDR2 FNYEAQ. Trimming shortened V by 3 bases and J by 4 bases, and 8 bases separated the two germline ends. For TCRbeta, the library was prepared with unique molecular identifiers. TCRdb reanalysed the PCR reads using MiXCR and keeps one entry per CDR3 protein. The top ten clones hold 35% of a sample with hundreds of thousands of distinct CDR3 sequences, around 9.2% of them seen once. The TCR comes from a male patient between 2 and 10 years old who had a stem cell transplant for acute myeloid leukemia, so the T cells may come from the graft donor. Here the sequenced sample was PBMCs, mostly from graft donor cells, taken 360 days after TCRalphabeta/CD19-depleted stem cell transplant. V usage is TRBV7-6 and J usage is TRBJ2-3; D gene unclear. CDR3 in DNA: TGTGCCAGCAGCTTGGGGATTTCAGATACGCAGTATTTT. Translating it yields CASSLGISDTQYF.